These 4 T cell receptor beta chains came from one sample sequenced in a study of blood T cell repertoires in COVID-19. Assay used: immunoSEQ multiplex PCR; TCRdb lists only in-frame clones, some missing. The sample contains approximately 200,000 clones, more than 75% of which appear only once. Sequenced material: peripheral blood. These receptors originate from a man between 35 and 55 years old with acute or convalescent COVID-19.

This sequence joins TRBV7-8 and TRBJ1-2, with 7 bases identical to TRBD1. Germline assignment: CDR1 SGHVS and CDR2 FQNEAQ. The CDR3 is 16 amino acids. J gave up 8 bases and V 5 bases, and 17 bases lay outside the gene matches. CDR3 region: CASSPSTGRGVWGYTF. The CDR3 nucleotides read TGTGCCAGCAGCCCGTCGACAGGGAGAGGGGTTTGGGGCTACACCTTC.

This clone was seen a handful of times. The chain links TRBV19 to TRBJ2-7, with 10 bases lining up with TRBD1. V lost 5 bases, J lost 6 bases, and 10 bases stayed unmatched. CDR3 length: 15 amino acids. From germline, CDR1 is LNHDA and CDR2 SQIVND (reference sequence). CDR3 nucleotide sequence: TGTGCCAGTAGTCCCCGGGACAGGGGCGCCCTCGAGCAGTACTTC. Its translation is CASSPRDRGALEQYF. The variable domain in full, completed from reference TRBV19 and TRBJ2-7, reads DGGITQSPKYLFRKEGQNVTLSCEQNLNHDAMYWYRQDPGQGLRLIYYSQIVNDFQKGDIAEGYSVSREKKESFPLTVTSAQKNPTAFYLCASSPRDRGALEQYFGPGTRLTVT.

This clone was observed a few times. This chain uses TRBV18 with TRBJ1-5; D is perhaps TRBD1 (5 bases). Germline CDR1 KGHSH, CDR2 LQKENI. This CDR3 is built from 15 residues. With 3 bases removed from V and 2 bases from J, the gap between germline ends came to 11 bases. The CDR3 bases are TGTGCCAGCTCACCGCAGGACATGGGCAATCAGCCCCAGCATTTT. Translated: CASSPQDMGNQPQHF.

This chain links TRBV24-1 with TRBJ1-2; 10 bases are shared with TRBD1. Germline trimming cut 3 bases from V and 2 bases from J; bases unmatched to any gene: 5. CDR1 is KGHDR and CDR2 is SFDVKD in the germline V gene. There are 16 residues in the CDR3. CDR3 sequence: CATSDPRDRGNYGYTF. CDR3 nucleotide sequence: TGTGCCACCAGTGATCCCCGGGACAGGGGAAACTATGGCTACACCTTC.